This TCR beta chain was recovered during a study of follicular helper T cells after annual influenza vaccination. In regard to this clone: The antigen is undetermined.

The CDR3 extends over 15 amino acids. The V end was cut by 2 bases, the J end by 0 bases, with 8 bases between. CDR1 is SGHVS and CDR2 is FQNEAQ in the germline V gene. Study-wide points: Just roughly 9-23% of cells analyzed had recovered productive TCRB sequences.

As for time point: 2014-2015 season, 7 days after vaccination. Donors were community-dwelling with no influenza vaccine in the prior 6 months. Excluded were substance abuse, HIV/AIDS, active cancer, immunomodulatory drugs and active illness. TCRdb keeps only in-frame clones here, not all; method: immunoSEQ multiplex PCR. The sample includes several thousand clones, roughly 85% of them seen just once. V usage is TRBV7-8 and J usage is TRBJ2-1, with unresolved D. The material sequenced was CXCR5+ CD38- circulating T follicular helper cells from blood, taken 7 days after influenza vaccination. Specified subset: circulating Tfh, non-naive CD4+CXCR5+PD-1+ (ICOS+CD38+ or ICOS-CD38-). The source is an adult who received the influenza vaccine. The CDR3 coding sequence is TGTGCCAGCAGCTTACGGCAGAGCTCCTACAATGAGCAGTTCTTC. It is translated as CASSLRQSSYNEQFF.